This TCR beta chain was sequenced for a study of radiation and T cells in renal cell carcinoma. The study's findings and limits: From baseline, blood top tumor clonotypes peaked at 2 weeks post-radiation.

The data were produced by immunoSEQ multiplex PCR, yet TCRdb's version contains in-frame clones alone and is incomplete. The sample lists around 100,000 clones, roughly 82% occurring once. Time point here: blood 4 weeks post-SBRT, at nephrectomy. Treatment specified: 15 Gy SBRT to primary tumor, nephrectomy 4 weeks later. Nephrectomy followed 15 Gy stereotactic body radiation by 4 weeks. A word on this clone: Its specificity is unknown.

Sequencing used blood, obtained from a patient whose treatment included radiotherapy and nephrectomy. The TCR originated in a man in his 60s with renal cell carcinoma.

DNA of the CDR3: TGTGCCAGCAGTCTAACCTCCCCCCCCTACGAGCAGTACTTC. Translating gives CASSLTSPPYEQYF. This chain uses TRBV27 with TRBJ2-7; no firm D call. The V end was cut by 5 bases, the J end by 2 bases, with 13 bases between. This CDR3 is 14 amino acids long. Germline CDR1 MNHEY, CDR2 SMNVEV (reference sequence).